This is a list of T cell receptor beta chains from one sample in a study of T-cell reconstitution after alpha-beta-depleted transplantation in children. In TCRdb, the PCR reads were re-called with MiXCR into one record per CDR3 protein. The repertoire holds a few hundred thousand distinct CDR3 sequences, with approximately 16% as singletons. The source was PBMCs from the stem cell graft donor, collected from the stem cell graft. The receptor source for this set is a human donor who donated a stem cell graft to a child with acute lymphoblastic leukemia. The CDR3 runs from the conserved cysteine through the conserved F or W. The D gene is left open where the match is weak. Size is stated for part of the rows, as once, few or many counts, or as a class when the clone is expanded.

D gene	clone size	V gene	J gene	CDR3 DNA	CDR3 protein
TRBD1	NA	TRBV11-1	TRBJ1-1	TGTGCCAGCGGCTTCCTTTTTCCGGGACAGGGAGCCAAGAACACTGAAGCTTTCTTT	CASGFLFPGQGAKNTEAFF
NA	few	TRBV5-1	TRBJ2-5	TGCGCCAGCGGACCCCAATGGCAGGGGGGTTGTTGGACAGAGACCCAGTACTTC	CASGPQWQGGCWTETQYF
NA	NA	TRBV5-6	TRBJ2-7	TGTGCCAGCAGCTTAACATCGGGGTTACACGAGCAGTACTTC	CASSLTSGLHEQYF
NA	NA	TRBV6-1	TRBJ2-1	TGTGCCAGCAGGCCCCAGCTCGCCTCCTCCTACAATGAGCAGTTCTTC	CASRPQLASSYNEQFF
NA	few	TRBV10-3	TRBJ1-1	TGTGCCATCAGTGGATGGGAAACTGAAGCTTTCTTT	CAISGWETEAFF
NA	NA	TRBV12-3/TRBV12-4	TRBJ2-1	TGTGCCAGCAGTTTAGCGGACAGACACATGGTGCAGTTCTTC	CASSLADRHMVQFF
NA	NA	TRBV15	TRBJ2-6	TGTGCCACCAGCAGAGATAATCTAGTTGGGGGGTGGGCCAACGTCCTGACTTTC	CATSRDNLVGGWANVLTF
NA	few	TRBV7-9	TRBJ2-7	TGTGCCATCCAGGGGGGGCTATCCTACGAGCAGTACTTC	CAIQGGLSYEQYF
NA	many	TRBV4-2	TRBJ2-7	TGTGCCAGCAGCCAGGATCTTCTCTACGAGCAGTACTTC	CASSQDLLYEQYF
NA	few	TRBV5-6	TRBJ2-7	TGTGCCAGCAGCAGAGGTCGGGGGCGGGCCGGCTCCTACGAGCAGTACTTC	CASSRGRGRAGSYEQYF
NA	many	TRBV9	TRBJ2-1	TGTGCCAGCAGCGTAGACGGGGCTACCTCCTACAATGAGCAGTTCTTC	CASSVDGATSYNEQFF
NA	NA	TRBV9	TRBJ1-1	TGTGCCAGCAGCGTAGGTCGGACGGGAAAACACACTGAAGCTTTCTTT	CASSVGRTGKHTEAFF
TRBD1	few	TRBV10-3	TRBJ1-1	TGTGCCATCAGTGCCCCGACAGGGATGAACACTGAAGCTTTCTTT	CAISAPTGMNTEAFF
TRBD2	many	TRBV12-3/TRBV12-4	TRBJ2-7	TGTGCCAGCAGTTTAGCCGGGACTAGCGGGAGCAACGAGCAGTACTTC	CASSLAGTSGSNEQYF
TRBD2	NA	TRBV7-8	TRBJ2-1	TGTGCCAGCAGCTTAGTAAGGGACTATCGAAACAATGAGCAGTTCTTC	CASSLVRDYRNNEQFF
NA	NA	TRBV5-1	TRBJ2-7	TGCGCCAGCAGCTTGCGGTCCCTAGGGGGGCAGTACTTC	CASSLRSLGGQYF
NA	NA	TRBV6-1	TRBJ2-1	TGTGCCAGCAGCCCCGGATGGCCCACGATCGATGAGCCGTTCTTC	CASSPGWPTIDEPFF
NA	few	TRBV19	TRBJ2-1	TGTGCCAGTAGCAAAGTACCGCAGGGGGGCTACAATGAGCAGTTCTTC	CASSKVPQGGYNEQFF
TRBD1	few	TRBV18	TRBJ2-7	TGTGCCAGCTCTTCGGACAGGGTAGGGTTGGACGAGCAGTACTTC	CASSSDRVGLDEQYF
NA	NA	TRBV6-5	TRBJ2-3	TGTGCCAGCAGTTATGGAGCTAGTACCCTTGGGACAGATACGCAGTATTTT	CASSYGASTLGTDTQYF
TRBD2	NA	TRBV20-1	TRBJ2-1	TGCAGTGCCACATCACTAGCGGGAGTGAGTAATGAGCAGTTCTTC	CSATSLAGVSNEQFF
NA	NA	TRBV20-1	TRBJ2-3	TGCAGTGCTAGACTAGGGGCGGCCGGAGGAACAGATACGCAGTATTTT	CSARLGAAGGTDTQYF
NA	NA	TRBV7-8	TRBJ2-3	TGTGCCAGCAGCTCGGGATGGGGTACGCAGTATTTT	CASSSGWGTQYF
NA	NA	TRBV3-1	TRBJ2-1	TGTGCCAGCAGCGAAAGGACGGGGAATGAGCAGTTCTTC	CASSERTGNEQFF
NA	few	TRBV5-8	TRBJ2-1	TGTGCCAGCAGCCTTGGCCCTTCCCTGGTCAATGAGCAGTTCTTC	CASSLGPSLVNEQFF
TRBD1	NA	TRBV6-1	TRBJ2-5	TGTGCCAGCAGTGCAGACCTTCGGACAGGGTGTTCCTTC	CASSADLRTGCSF
NA	NA	TRBV6-5	TRBJ1-1	TGTGCCAGCAGTTACGGGGACAAGAACACTGAAGCTTTCTTT	CASSYGDKNTEAFF
NA	NA	TRBV15	TRBJ1-1	TGTGCCACCAGCAGAGCGAGGACTGAAGCTTTCTTT	CATSRARTEAFF
TRBD1	few	TRBV6-1	TRBJ2-3	TGTGCCAGCAGCCTGACAGGGACCACAGATACGCAGTATTTT	CASSLTGTTDTQYF
NA	NA	TRBV20-1	TRBJ2-5	TGCAGTGCTAGAGCCACCGGGACGTACCTTGGGGAGACCCAGTACTTC	CSARATGTYLGETQYF